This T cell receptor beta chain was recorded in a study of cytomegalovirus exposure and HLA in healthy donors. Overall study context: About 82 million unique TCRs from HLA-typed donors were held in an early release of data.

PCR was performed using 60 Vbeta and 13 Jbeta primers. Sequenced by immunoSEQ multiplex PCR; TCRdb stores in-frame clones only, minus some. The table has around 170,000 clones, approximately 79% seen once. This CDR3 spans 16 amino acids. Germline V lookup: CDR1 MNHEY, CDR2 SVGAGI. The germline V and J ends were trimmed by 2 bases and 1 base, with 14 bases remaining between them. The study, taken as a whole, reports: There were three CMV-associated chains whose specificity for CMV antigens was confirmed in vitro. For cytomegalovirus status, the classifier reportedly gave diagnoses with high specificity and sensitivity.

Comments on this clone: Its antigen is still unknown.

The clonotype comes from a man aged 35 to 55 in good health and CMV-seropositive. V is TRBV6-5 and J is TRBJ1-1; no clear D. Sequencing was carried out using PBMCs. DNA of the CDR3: TGTGCCAGCAGTTACAGATCCAGGACTTCGAACACTGAAGCTTTCTTT. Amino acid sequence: CASSYRSRTSNTEAFF.